This passage covers 15 T cell receptor beta chains from one sample sequenced in a study of naive and memory T cell subsets. An oligonucleotide containing a UMI was ligated to the 3' end of TCR cDNA. Ligated cDNA underwent four rounds of PCR with nested alpha and beta constant region primers and SP2. Using its own MiXCR run on the 5' RACE reads, TCRdb lists one record per CDR3 protein. The profile shows roughly 62,000 distinct CDR3 sequences, 7.2% of them singletons. Receptor source: a male donor in good health.

The V call is TRBV19, the J call TRBJ2-7, with 9 bases identical to TRBD2. CDR3 length equals 15 residues. Germline V gives CDR1 LNHDA, CDR2 SQIVND (reference sequence). V dropped 6 bases and J dropped 5; count of bases not matched to a gene: 11. As DNA, the CDR3 is TGTGCCAGTAGCCGCACCGGGACTAGCTGGCACGAGCAGTACTTC. It specifies CASSRTGTSWHEQYF.

This clonotype was seen a handful of times. This rearrangement joins TRBV5-6 to TRBJ1-1, with no clear D. Trimming took off 4 bases at V and 14 bases at J, with 18 bases between the two ends. This CDR3 spans 12 amino acids. Germline lookup yields CDR1 SGHDT and CDR2 YYEEEE. CDR3 nucleotide sequence: TGTGCCAGCAGCGGCAAAAGCGGTGTAGGCTTCTTT. Encoded protein: CASSGKSGVGFF.

This clonotype was seen a few times. The gene calls are TRBV12-3 or TRBV12-4 and TRBJ2-1; 7 bases line up with TRBD2. The trim removed 6 bases at V and 12 bases at J, leaving 11 bases unmatched. This CDR3 has 13 residues. The CDR3 sequence: CASSPTGGVAQFF. Here the CDR3 DNA reads TGTGCCAGCAGCCCTACTGGGGGGGTTGCGCAGTTCTTC.

This clonotype was recorded many times. V is TRBV5-6 and J is TRBJ2-7, with 11 bases that match TRBD2. V gave up 4 bases and J gave up 0 bases; unmatched junction bases: 3. The germline CDR1 and CDR2 sequences are SGHDT and YYEEEE. CDR3 length equals 15 residues. The CDR3 loop reads CASSPGLAASYEQYF. CDR3 nucleotides: TGTGCCAGCAGCCCGGGACTAGCGGCCTCCTACGAGCAGTACTTC.

In this sample, this clonotype turned up many times. J is TRBJ1-1 and V is TRBV6-1; the D is unclear. V gave up 2 bases and J gave up 4 bases, with 11 bases separating them. The CDR3 extends over 14 amino acids. The germline CDR1 and CDR2 sequences are MNHNS and SASEGT. CDR3 DNA: TGTGCCAGCAGTGAAAATGGGGTTGGCACTGAAGCTTTCTTT. This translates into CASSENGVGTEAFF.

The gene calls are TRBV2 and TRBJ2-1, with 7 bases fitting TRBD2. CDR3 length equals 15 residues. Germline loops: CDR1 SNHLY, CDR2 FYNNEI. Trimming took 6 bases from V and 1 from J; bases not matched to a gene: 6. The CDR3 DNA reads TGTGCCAGCAGACCGGGACTACTTTCCTACAATGAGCAGTTCTTC. Protein sequence: CASRPGLLSYNEQFF.

The chain couples TRBV6-5 to TRBJ1-1; no firm D call. The CDR3 has 13 amino acids. With 6 bases removed from V and 3 bases from J, the gap between germline ends came to 11 bases. Per germline, CDR1 MNHEY and CDR2 SVGAGI. The DNA of the CDR3 is TGTGCCAGCAGGGGTAACACCTACACTGAAGCTTTCTTT. It translates to CASRGNTYTEAFF.

The gene calls are TRBV30 and TRBJ1-2, with a weak D call TRBD1 (5 bases). Trimming took off 0 bases at V and 2 bases at J, with 10 bases between the two ends. Looked up from germline, CDR1 is GTSNPN and CDR2 is SVGIG (reference sequence). The CDR3 is 14 residues long. CDR3 amino acids: CAWSVRQTNYGYTF. The CDR3 nucleotides are TGTGCCTGGAGTGTACGACAGACCAACTATGGCTACACCTTC.

The rearrangement uses TRBV7-2 and TRBJ1-2; D might be TRBD1 (6 bases). Germline V gene lookup returns CDR1 SGHTA and CDR2 FQGNSA. The ends were cut back, 6 bases at V and 7 bases at J, with 18 bases in the middle. The CDR3 has 14 residues. CDR3: CASSPRGGGGGYTF. CDR3 DNA sequence: TGTGCCAGCAGTCCCCGAGGGGGGGGCGGTGGCTACACCTTC.

This clonotype was seen many times. The chain combines TRBV12-3 or TRBV12-4 with TRBJ1-1; D uncertain. This CDR3 contains 13 residues. Trimming took 3 bases from V and 1 from J, leaving 6 bases between them. The chain's CDR3 is CASSFEGNTEAFF. The CDR3 DNA reads TGTGCCAGCAGTTTTGAGGGGAACACTGAAGCTTTCTTT.

This clonotype was seen a few times. The rearrangement links TRBV5-1 to TRBJ1-2; D not certain. There are 11 residues in the CDR3. Between the trimmed V and J ends, which lost 4 bases and 6 bases, there was a span of 7 bases. Germline lookup yields CDR1 SGHRS and CDR2 YFSETQ. The CDR3 here is CASSEDDGYTF. As DNA, the CDR3 is TGCGCCAGCAGCGAGGACGATGGCTACACCTTC.

This chain's CDR3 is CASSSRVDEQFF. DNA of the CDR3: TGTGCCAGCAGCTCCCGAGTGGATGAGCAGTTCTTC. The chain combines TRBV5-4 with TRBJ2-1; D not certain. The CDR3 length is 12 residues. Germline assignment: CDR1 SGHNT and CDR2 YYREEE (reference sequence). Trimming took 3 bases from V and 8 from J, leaving 9 bases between them.

This clonotype was seen ten or more times. The chain recombines TRBV5-1 with TRBJ1-1; no firm D call. This CDR3 has 15 residues. Germline CDR1 and CDR2: SGHRS and YFSETQ. Between the trimmed V and J ends, which lost 0 bases and 3 bases, there was a span of 12 bases. In DNA form, the CDR3 reads TGCGCCAGCAGCTTGGTGAGAGACTTGGACACTGAAGCTTTCTTT. Protein: CASSLVRDLDTEAFF.

With respect to this clonotype: Just one base apart from a much larger clone, this may be a read error. This chain links TRBV21-1 with TRBJ1-4. TRBV21-1 is assigned pseudogene status. This CDR3 comprises 16 residues. The CDR3 DNA sequence: TGTGCCAGCAGCCTAGCACCGGGACTTACTATGGAAAAACTGTATTTT. Translated: CASSLAPGLTMEKLYF.

This clonotype was observed many times. The CDR3 sequence is CASSPGPSYEQYF. CDR3 in DNA: TGTGCCAGCAGCCCGGGACCATCCTACGAGCAGTACTTC. V is TRBV7-9 and J is TRBJ2-7; D is tentatively TRBD1 or TRBD2 (5 bases each). Trimming removed 5 bases from V and 1 base from J, with 9 bases in between. The CDR3 sequence is 13 residues long. Per the germline V gene, CDR1 is SEHNR and CDR2 is FQNEAQ (reference sequence).